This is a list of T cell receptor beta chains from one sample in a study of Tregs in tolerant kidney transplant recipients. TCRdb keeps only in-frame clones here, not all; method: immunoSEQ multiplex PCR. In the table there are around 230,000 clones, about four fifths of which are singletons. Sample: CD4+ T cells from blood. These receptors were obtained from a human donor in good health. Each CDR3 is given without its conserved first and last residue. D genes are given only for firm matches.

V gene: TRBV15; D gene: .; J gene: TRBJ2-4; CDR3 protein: ATSRDKVGGQNIQY
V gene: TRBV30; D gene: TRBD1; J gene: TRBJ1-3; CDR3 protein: AWSQGALGNTIY
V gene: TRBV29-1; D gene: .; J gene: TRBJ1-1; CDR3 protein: SVEGGTMGAF
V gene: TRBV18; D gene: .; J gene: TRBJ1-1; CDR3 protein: ASSPGTNTEAF
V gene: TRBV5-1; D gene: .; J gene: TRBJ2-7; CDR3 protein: ASSPGPGSSYEQY
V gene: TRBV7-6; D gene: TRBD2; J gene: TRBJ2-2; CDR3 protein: ASSLGLAGVVTGELF
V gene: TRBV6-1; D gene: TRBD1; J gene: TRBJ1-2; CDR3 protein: ASSDQPGQGYGYT
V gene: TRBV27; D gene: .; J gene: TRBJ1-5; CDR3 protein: ASSLKSGGNQPQH
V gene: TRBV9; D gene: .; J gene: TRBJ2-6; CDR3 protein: ASSPRTNSGANVLT
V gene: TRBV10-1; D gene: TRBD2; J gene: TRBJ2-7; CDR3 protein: ASIPLGEGPLNEQY
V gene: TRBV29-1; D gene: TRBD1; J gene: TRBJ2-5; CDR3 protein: SVAKRQGEETQY
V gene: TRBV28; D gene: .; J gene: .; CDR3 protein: ASSLKRNSHEQY
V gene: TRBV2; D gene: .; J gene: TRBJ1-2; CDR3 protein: ASSEGQAASGYGYT
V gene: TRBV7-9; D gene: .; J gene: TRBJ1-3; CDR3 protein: ASSLAPATGGNTIY
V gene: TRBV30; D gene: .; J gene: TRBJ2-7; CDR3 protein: AWSAKGASYEQY
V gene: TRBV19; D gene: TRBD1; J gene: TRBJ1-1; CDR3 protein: ASSPPRAGGREAF
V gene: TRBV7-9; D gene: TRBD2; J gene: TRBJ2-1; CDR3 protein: ASILAGAYNEQF
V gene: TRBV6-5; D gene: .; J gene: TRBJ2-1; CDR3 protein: ASSYSTTQRANEQF
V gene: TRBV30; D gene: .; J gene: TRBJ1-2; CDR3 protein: AWRPQGSGGYT
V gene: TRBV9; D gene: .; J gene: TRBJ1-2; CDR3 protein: ASSDRGAVNYGYT
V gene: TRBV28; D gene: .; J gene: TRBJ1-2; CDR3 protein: ASSFRYGYT
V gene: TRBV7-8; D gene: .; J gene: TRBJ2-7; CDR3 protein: ASSMDKAYEQY
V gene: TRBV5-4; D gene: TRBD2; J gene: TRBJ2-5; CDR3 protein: ASSSGLAGGGETQY
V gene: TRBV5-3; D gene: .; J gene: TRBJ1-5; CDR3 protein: APRGHRADNQPQH
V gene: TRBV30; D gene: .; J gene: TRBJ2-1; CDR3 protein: AWAGGRSYNEQF
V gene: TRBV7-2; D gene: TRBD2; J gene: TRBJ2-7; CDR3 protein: ASSYSSGRGNEQY
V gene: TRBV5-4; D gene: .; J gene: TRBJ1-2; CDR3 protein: ASSLFLGTNYGYT
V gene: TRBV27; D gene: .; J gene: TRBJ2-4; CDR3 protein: ASSPPPLWGPKNIQY
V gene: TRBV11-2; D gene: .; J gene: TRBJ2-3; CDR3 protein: ASSLGGDADTQY
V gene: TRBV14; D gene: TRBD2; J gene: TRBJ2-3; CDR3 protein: ASSQEREGFASDTQY
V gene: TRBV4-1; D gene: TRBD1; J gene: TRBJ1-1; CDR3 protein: ASSRLGQALMNTEAF
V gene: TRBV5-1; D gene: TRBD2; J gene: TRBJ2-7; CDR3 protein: ASSLVVAGEYEQY
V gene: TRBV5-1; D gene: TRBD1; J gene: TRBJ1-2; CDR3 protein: ASSLGQGLYGYT
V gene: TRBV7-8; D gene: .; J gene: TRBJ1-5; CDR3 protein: ASSHDPNQPQH
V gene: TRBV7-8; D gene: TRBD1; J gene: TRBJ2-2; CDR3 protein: ASKPNFGQVGTGELF
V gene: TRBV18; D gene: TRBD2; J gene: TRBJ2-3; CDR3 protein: ASSPGLAVSTDTQY
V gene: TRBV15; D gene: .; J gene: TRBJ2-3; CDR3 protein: ATSRVRSQLSGKWDTDTQY
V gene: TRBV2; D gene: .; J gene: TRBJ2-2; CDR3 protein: ASSLVRDGTGELF
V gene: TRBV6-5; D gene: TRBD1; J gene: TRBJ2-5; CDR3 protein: ASSVDRGARETQY
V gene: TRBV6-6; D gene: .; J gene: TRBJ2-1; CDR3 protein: ASSYSNMGVDEQF
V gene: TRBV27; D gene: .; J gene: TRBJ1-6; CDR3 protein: ASSFYNSPLH
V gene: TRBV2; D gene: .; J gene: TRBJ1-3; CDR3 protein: ASRQRVDSGNTIY
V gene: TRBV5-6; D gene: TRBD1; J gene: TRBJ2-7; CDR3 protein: ASSRTGGPDEQY
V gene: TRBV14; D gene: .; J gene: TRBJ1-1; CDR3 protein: ASSQGMGQINTEAF
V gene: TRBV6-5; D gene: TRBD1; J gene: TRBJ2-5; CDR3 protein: ASSYRTGETQY